This TCR beta chain emerged from a study of cytomegalovirus exposure and HLA in healthy donors. Study-wide background: Of some 400 genotyped donors, about 80% clustered with self-reported Caucasian donors. Broader study findings: The authors listed about 170 TCR beta chains as cytomegalovirus-associated. Later analysis showed TCR association rates varying by HLA locus, highest for DRB1 and lowest for HLA-C.

PCR employed 60 Vbeta and 13 Jbeta primers. How the authors handled the data: Counted up in a later analysis, unique TCR beta chains came to some 72 million, with 9.5 million to 13 million shared. This table comes from immunoSEQ multiplex PCR, and its TCRdb copy is limited to in-frame clones, with some not included. The V and J calls and clone size come from that table; D and trimming were worked out from the DNA. The top ten hold around 5% of the sample, which has 90,000 to 130,000 clones, around 80% seen once. This clone was seen only a few times. Its target is unknown. CDR1 and CDR2 (germline): MNHNY, SVGAGI (reference sequence). The trim removed 4 bases at V and 2 bases at J, leaving 7 bases unmatched. The CDR3 loop spans 15 amino acids.

The sequenced material came from PBMCs. The genes are TRBV6-6 and TRBJ2-5; 7 positions agree with TRBD1. This TCR was recovered from a man aged 30 to 45 in good health and CMV-seropositive. In nucleotides, the CDR3 is TGTGCCAGCAGTTTTCGACAGGGCCCACAAGAGACCCAGTACTTC. Translation: CASSFRQGPQETQYF.